The count of the clone carrying this T cell receptor beta chain is one. The record originates from a study of control samples from healthy donors and cancer patients. The CDR3 contains 15 residues. Germline V gene data show CDR1 as MNHEY and CDR2 as SVGAGI. Profiling relied on immunoSEQ multiplex PCR, and the TCRdb table lists in-frame clones only, not all of them. The repertoire includes some 97,000 clones, 87% of them detected once, and roughly 18% sits in the top ten. The TCR sequence derives from a woman between 45 and 60 years old in good health. The genes are TRBV6-5 and TRBJ2-2, with D tentatively TRBD1 or TRBD2 (6 bases each). Sample: blood. CDR3: CASNRVWGATGELFF. In nucleotides, the CDR3 is TGTGCGTCCAATCGGGTTTGGGGGGCAACCGGGGAGCTGTTTTTT.